Following are 2 T cell receptor beta chains from one sample sequenced in a study of vaccination and CD4 T cells after COVID-19. This sample's treatment: roughly 10-day PBMC culture with coronavirus spike peptide pools or control peptides (ViraFEST assay). For these TCRs, the target antigens are not known. With the Oncomine TCR Beta short-read assay, DNA from cultured CD4+ T cells was sequenced. MiXCR was run by TCRdb on the PCR reads, yielding one entry per CDR3 protein. The data contain about 2,300 distinct CDR3 sequences, 26% of them singletons. Sample: CD4+ T cells from blood, cultured in vitro, taken after SARS-CoV-2 vaccination. All receptors derive from a human donor who had recovered from COVID-19.

This clonotype is deemed medium-sized. The chain recombines TRBV7-2 with TRBJ1-2; the D is unclear. Trimming left V 5 bases short and J 1 base short, with 5 bases between. The CDR3 length is 12 residues. The germline V gene encodes CDR1 SGHTA and CDR2 FQGNSA. The CDR3 is CASSQDNYGYTF. Here the CDR3 DNA reads TGTGCCAGCAGCCAAGATAACTATGGCTACACCTTC.

The CDR3 reads CASSLAAGMNYGYTF. For the CDR3, the DNA is TGTGCCAGCAGCTTAGCCGCAGGAATGAACTATGGCTACACCTTC. The chain uses TRBV11-1 and TRBJ1-2; no reliable D call. V lost 0 bases and J lost 2, with 10 bases in between. The CDR3 spans 15 residues. CDR1 is SGHAT, CDR2 FQDESV, per germline (reference sequence).